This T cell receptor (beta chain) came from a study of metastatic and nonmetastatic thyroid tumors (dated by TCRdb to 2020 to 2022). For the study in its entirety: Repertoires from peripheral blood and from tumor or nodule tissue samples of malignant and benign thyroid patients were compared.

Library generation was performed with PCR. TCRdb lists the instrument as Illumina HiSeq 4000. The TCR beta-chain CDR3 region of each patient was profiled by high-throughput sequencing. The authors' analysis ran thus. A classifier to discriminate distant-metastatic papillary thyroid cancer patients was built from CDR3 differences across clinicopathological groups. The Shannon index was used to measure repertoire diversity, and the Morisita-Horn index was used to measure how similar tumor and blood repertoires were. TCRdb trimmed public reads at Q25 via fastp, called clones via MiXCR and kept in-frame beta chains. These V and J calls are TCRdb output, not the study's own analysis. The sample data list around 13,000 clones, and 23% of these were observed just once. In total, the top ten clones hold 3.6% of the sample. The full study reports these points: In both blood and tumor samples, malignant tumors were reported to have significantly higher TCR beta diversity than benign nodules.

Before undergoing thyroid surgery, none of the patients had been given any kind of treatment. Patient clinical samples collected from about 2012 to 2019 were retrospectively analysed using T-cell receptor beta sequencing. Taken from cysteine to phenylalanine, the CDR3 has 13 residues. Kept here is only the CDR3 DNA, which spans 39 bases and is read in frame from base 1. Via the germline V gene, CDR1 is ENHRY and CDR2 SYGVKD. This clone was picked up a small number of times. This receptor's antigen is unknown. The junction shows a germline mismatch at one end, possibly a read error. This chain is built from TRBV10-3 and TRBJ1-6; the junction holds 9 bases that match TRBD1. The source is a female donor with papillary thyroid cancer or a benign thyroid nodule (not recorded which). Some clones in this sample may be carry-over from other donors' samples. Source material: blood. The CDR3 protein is CAIRDREDSPLNF. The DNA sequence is TGTGCCATACGGGACAGGGAGGATTCACCCCTCAACTTT.